This T cell receptor beta chain derives from a study of T cells after yellow fever vaccination. Study background: Preparation of the low-cell-number fractions used SMART-Seq v4 Ultra Low Input.

This clonotype was seen only a few times. No antigen is known for it. By 5'RACE template switching, TCR cDNA was produced, with a universal primer site and UMIs added in the process. From the 5' RACE reads, TCRdb called clonotypes with MiXCR, one entry per CDR3 protein. The data hold about 320,000 distinct CDR3 sequences, with around 4.5% observed a single time. Study outcomes and limitations: At under 97% for CD4 and about 87% for CD8, most primary-vaccination clones showed up again after the booster.

In germline, CDR1 is MDHEN, CDR2 SYDVKM. V lost 4 bases and J 0 bases, leaving 13 bases between the germline ends. The CDR3 spans 16 residues. The sequences come from PBMCs, collected 15 days after the yellow fever booster vaccination. The sequence derives from a man aged 18 to 29 who received the YFV17D yellow fever vaccine. This chain connects TRBV28 to TRBJ2-1; D uncertain. In DNA form, the CDR3 reads TGTGCCAGCAGTTCACCTGGCAGAAGCTCCTACAATGAGCAGTTCTTC. Translating it yields CASSSPGRSSYNEQFF.